This TCR beta chain emerged from a study of breast tumors, draining lymph nodes, adjacent tissues. Overall study findings and caveats: Tumor TCR diversity was below lymph nodes but above nontumor tissue. Most tumor T cells seemingly derive from lymph node, then expand in tumor. Tumor T cell lymph node origin was a supported hypothesis, not proven. Compared with basal-like, luminal-like tumors shared significantly more repertoire with nontumor tissue.

The lymph nodes were axillary draining lymph nodes from breast cancer patients. Germline values: CDR1 SGHDT, CDR2 YYEEEE. This CDR3 has 16 residues. Details on this clonotype: The antigen is unknown. A much larger clone sits a single nucleotide away, making a read error possible.

TCRdb re-analysed the multiplex PCR reads in MiXCR, keeping a single row per CDR3 protein. The sample lists about 100,000 distinct CDR3 sequences; over 20% were seen once. The chain joins TRBV5-6 to TRBJ1-4; the D gene is possibly TRBD1 (6 bases). The sequenced sample consisted of axillary lymph node tissue. This receptor was obtained from a female donor with breast cancer. Some clones in this sample may be carry-over from other donors' samples. CDR3 nucleotides: TGTGCCAACAGCAGTCCAGATCAGGGGCCTAATGAAAAACTGTTTTTT. This sequence encodes CANSSPDQGPNEKLFF. Complete variable domain (other parts from reference TRBV5-6 and TRBJ1-4): DAGVTQSPTHLIKTRGQQVTLRCSPKSGHDTVSWYQQALGQGPQFIFQYYEEEERQRGNFPDRFSGHQFPNYSSELNVNALLLGDSALYLCANSSPDQGPNEKLFFGSGTQLSVL.